This record looks at one T cell receptor beta chain sequence and its context. Its target is not known. This sample was included in a study of regulatory and conventional T cells in RAG deficiency. Trimming stripped 8 bases from V and 0 bases from J, with 13 bases between. The CDR3 extends over 14 amino acids. The germline V gene has CDR1 SGHAT and CDR2 FQNNGV. Genomic DNA came from blood conventional CD4+ T cells gated CD25-low CD127-high. Findings and limits, study-wide: Patient subsets had shorter CDR3s; Omenn Treg-Tconv overlap exceeded 85%.

Assay used: immunoSEQ multiplex PCR; TCRdb lists only in-frame clones, some missing. The table shows around 22,000 clones, with 90% to 95% occurring only once. Separately, the same data were catalogued under a study of regulatory T cells. From that paper: The PCR used 52 TRBV and 13 TRBJ primers.

The genes are TRBV11-2 and TRBJ1-1, with D hard to call. This receptor was obtained from a human donor in good health. Sequencing was carried out using CD4+ T cells sorted from blood. CDR3 loop: CASGPQVMNTEAFF. As DNA, the CDR3 is TGTGCCAGCGGCCCTCAGGTTATGAACACTGAAGCTTTCTTT.